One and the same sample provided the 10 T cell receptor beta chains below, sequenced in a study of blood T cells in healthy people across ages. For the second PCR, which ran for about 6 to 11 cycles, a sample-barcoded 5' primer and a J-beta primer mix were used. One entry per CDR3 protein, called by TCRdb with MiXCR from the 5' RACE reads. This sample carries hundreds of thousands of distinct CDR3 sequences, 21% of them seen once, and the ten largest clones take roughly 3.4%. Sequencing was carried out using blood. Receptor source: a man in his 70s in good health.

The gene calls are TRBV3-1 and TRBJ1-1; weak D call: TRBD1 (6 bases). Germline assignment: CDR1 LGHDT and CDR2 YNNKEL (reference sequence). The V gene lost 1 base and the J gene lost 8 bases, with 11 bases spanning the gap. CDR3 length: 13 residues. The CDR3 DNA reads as TGTGCCAGCAGCCAAGGATTCGGGGGCGAAGCTTTCTTT. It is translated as CASSQGFGGEAFF.

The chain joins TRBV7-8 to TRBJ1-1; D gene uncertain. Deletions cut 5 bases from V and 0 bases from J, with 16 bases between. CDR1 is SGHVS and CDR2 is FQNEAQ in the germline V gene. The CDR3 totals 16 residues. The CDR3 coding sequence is TGTGCCAGCAGCATACGGACGGGCGGAATGAACACTGAAGCTTTCTTT. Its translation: CASSIRTGGMNTEAFF. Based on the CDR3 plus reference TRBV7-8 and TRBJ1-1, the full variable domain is GAGVSQSPRYKVAKRGQDVALRCDPISGHVSLFWYQQALGQGPEFLTYFQNEAQLDKSGLPSDRFFAERPEGSVSTLKIQRTQQEDSAVYLCASSIRTGGMNTEAFFGQGTRLTVV.

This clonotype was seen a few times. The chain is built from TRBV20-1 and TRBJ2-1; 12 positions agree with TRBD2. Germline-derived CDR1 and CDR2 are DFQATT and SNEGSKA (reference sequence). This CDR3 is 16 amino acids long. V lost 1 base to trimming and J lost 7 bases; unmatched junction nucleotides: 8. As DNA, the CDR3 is TGCAGTGCTAGAGTATCTAGCGGGAGGGCGAGGAATGAGCAGTTCTTC. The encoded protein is CSARVSSGRARNEQFF.

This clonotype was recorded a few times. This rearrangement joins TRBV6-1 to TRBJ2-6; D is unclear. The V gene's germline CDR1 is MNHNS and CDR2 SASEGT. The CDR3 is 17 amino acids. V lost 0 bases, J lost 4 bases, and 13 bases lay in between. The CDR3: CASSEAWLGVGANVLTF. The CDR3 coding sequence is TGTGCCAGCAGTGAAGCGTGGTTGGGCGTCGGGGCCAACGTCCTGACTTTC.

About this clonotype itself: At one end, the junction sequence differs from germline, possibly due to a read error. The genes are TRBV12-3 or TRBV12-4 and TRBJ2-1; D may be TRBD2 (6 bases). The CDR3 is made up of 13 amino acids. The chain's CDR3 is CAGSLTAGTEQFF. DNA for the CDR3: TGTGCCGGCAGTTTAACCGCGGGAACTGAGCAGTTCTTC.

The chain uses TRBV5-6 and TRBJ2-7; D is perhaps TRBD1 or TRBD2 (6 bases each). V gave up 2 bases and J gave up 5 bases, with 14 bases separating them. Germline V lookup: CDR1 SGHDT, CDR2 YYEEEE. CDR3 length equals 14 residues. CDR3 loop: CASSLGGSFDEQYF. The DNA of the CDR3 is TGTGCCAGCAGCTTAGGGGGGAGCTTCGACGAGCAGTACTTC.

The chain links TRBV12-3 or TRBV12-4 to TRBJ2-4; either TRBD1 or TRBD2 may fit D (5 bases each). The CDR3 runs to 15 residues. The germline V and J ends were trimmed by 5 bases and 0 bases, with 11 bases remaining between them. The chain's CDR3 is CASSRGPLAKNIQYF. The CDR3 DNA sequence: TGTGCCAGCAGTCGGGGACCCCTAGCCAAAAACATTCAGTACTTC.

The CDR3 here is CASSQDTSGRAETQYF. The DNA of the CDR3 is TGTGCCAGCAGCCAAGATACTAGCGGGAGGGCGGAGACCCAGTACTTC. The chain has TRBV14 and TRBJ2-5; 13 bases are shared with TRBD2. Germline CDR1 is SGHDN and CDR2 is FVKESK. There are 16 residues in the CDR3. V was clipped by 0 bases and J by 5 bases; unmatched bases: 3.

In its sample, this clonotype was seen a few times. CDR3 DNA: TGTGCCAGCAGTTCCCTAATGGGCGGGGCCCCTAATGAAAAACTGTTTTTT. Translation gives CASSSLMGGAPNEKLFF. This chain joins TRBV28 and TRBJ1-4; D perhaps matches TRBD1 (5 bases). V shed 4 bases and J shed 3 bases, with 18 bases lying between them. Germline V gives CDR1 MDHEN, CDR2 SYDVKM. CDR3 length equals 17 residues.

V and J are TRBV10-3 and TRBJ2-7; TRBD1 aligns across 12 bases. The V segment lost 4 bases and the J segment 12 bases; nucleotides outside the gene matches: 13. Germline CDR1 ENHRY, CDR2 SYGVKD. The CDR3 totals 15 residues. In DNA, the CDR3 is TGTGCCATCAGTGTGTCTAGGGACAGGGGGCCAATATCGTACTTC. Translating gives CAISVSRDRGPISYF.